This T cell receptor beta chain was sequenced for a study of T cells after yellow fever vaccination. Turning to the study itself: Low-cell-number fractions were prepared with SMART-Seq v4 Ultra Low Input. Overall study results and limits: Reappearance after the booster was seen for most primary-vaccination clones, at 96% CD4 and roughly 90% CD8. Weaker in magnitude, the secondary response showed a faster peak on day 5 versus 15.

The 5'RACE template-switching step produced TCR cDNA and added a universal primer site and UMIs. MiXCR, applied by TCRdb to the 5' RACE reads, yields one record per CDR3 protein. The sample records some 390,000 distinct CDR3 sequences, around 6.5% being singletons. This clonotype was observed a few times. The antigen is not known. The TCR sequence derives from a man aged 25-45 years who received the YFV17D yellow fever vaccine. Sample: PBMCs, taken 5 days after the yellow fever booster vaccination.

CDR3 DNA: TGCAGTGCCGGGACAGGGCATGGCTACACCTTC. Translated: CSAGTGHGYTF. The chain couples TRBV20-1 to TRBJ1-2, with 9 bases aligning to TRBD1. Trimming took 6 bases from V and 6 from J; bases not matched to a gene: 2. Germline CDR1 is DFQATT and CDR2 is SNEGSKA (reference sequence). The CDR3 runs to 11 residues.